One and the same sample provided the 11 T cell receptor beta chains below, sequenced in a study of T cell responses to AZD1222 COVID-19 vaccine. TCRdb keeps only in-frame clones here, not all; method: immunoSEQ multiplex PCR. The sample consists of over 110,000 clones, 90% of them appearing once. The sample consisted of peripheral blood, taken 28 days after the second AZD1222 dose. The receptor set was obtained from an adult who received the AZD1222 COVID-19 vaccine.

In the case of this clone: Different DNA sequences within this sample yield the same CDR3. The chain recombines TRBV5-1 with TRBJ1-1; 7 nucleotides agree with TRBD1. Unmatched junction bases numbered 4, after V lost 0 bases and J lost 5 bases. Germline assignment: CDR1 SGHRS and CDR2 YFSETQ. The CDR3 totals 14 residues. DNA of the CDR3: TGCGCCAGCAGCTTGGACAGGGGTGGTACTGAAGCTTTCTTT. This encodes CASSLDRGGTEAFF.

This clone appeared once. The CDR3: CASSVGLTGRVDTQYF. The CDR3 nucleotides are TGTGCCAGCAGCGTAGGGTTGACGGGACGGGTAGATACGCAGTATTTT. The chain recombines TRBV9 with TRBJ2-3; D possibly uses TRBD1 or TRBD2 (5 bases each). V was pared by 0 bases and J by 5 bases, with 16 bases between. This CDR3 region has 16 residues. Germline V gene data show CDR1 as SGDLS and CDR2 as YYNGEE. The full variable domain, its missing parts supplied by reference TRBV9 and TRBJ2-3, is DSGVTQTPKHLITATGQRVTLRCSPRSGDLSVYWYQQSLDQGLQFLIQYYNGEERAKGNILERFSAQQFPDLHSELNLSSLELGDSALYFCASSVGLTGRVDTQYFGPGTRLTVL.

V gene TRBV5-5 combines with J gene TRBJ2-1; D call uncertain. Germline CDR1 and CDR2: SGHKS and YYEKEE (reference sequence). CDR3 size: 13 residues. V lost 0 bases, J lost 7 bases, and 8 bases lay in between. The CDR3 spells CASSLDLWNEQFF. CDR3 DNA: TGTGCCAGCAGCTTGGATTTGTGGAATGAGCAGTTCTTC.

This clone showed up many times. This chain connects TRBV15 to TRBJ2-3; TRBD2 matches at 12 bases. Trimming took 3 bases from V and 4 from J; bases not matched to a gene: 2. Germline V CDR1 and CDR2: LNHNV, YYDKDF (reference sequence). The CDR3 is 15 residues long. CDR3 nucleotide sequence: TGTGCCACCAGCAGGGCTAGCGGGGGGGCAGATACGCAGTATTTT. Translating gives CATSRASGGADTQYF.

The chain carries TRBV19 and TRBJ1-6, with D unresolved. The germline V gene encodes CDR1 LNHDA and CDR2 SQIVND (reference sequence). This CDR3 comprises 16 residues. Trimming removed 3 bases from V and 14 bases from J, with 23 bases in between. The CDR3 here is CASSIASDLRMAALHF. CDR3 in DNA: TGTGCCAGTAGTATCGCCTCTGACCTAAGGATGGCGGCCCTCCACTTT.

This chain uses TRBV5-1 with TRBJ2-1, with TRBD1 matching over 8 bases. The germline gives CDR1 SGHRS, CDR2 YFSETQ. The CDR3 is 14 residues long. The junction had 2 bases not matched to a gene; V was cut back by 4 bases and J by 2 bases. This chain's CDR3 is CASSGRGPYNEQFF. Written as DNA, the CDR3 is TGCGCCAGCAGCGGCAGGGGGCCCTACAATGAGCAGTTCTTC.

The chain carries TRBV2 and TRBJ1-1; D possibly corresponds to TRBD1 (5 bases). Per the germline V gene, CDR1 is SNHLY and CDR2 is FYNNEI. CDR3 size: 14 residues. The CDR3 DNA reads TGTGGGGACGGCGGGGAGTCCTTGAACACTGAAGCTTTCTTT. This translates into CGDGGESLNTEAFF. Drawing the rest from reference TRBV2 and TRBJ1-1, the complete variable domain is EPEVTQTPSHQVTQMGQEVILRCVPISNHLYFYWYRQILGQKVEFLVSFYNNEISEKSEIFDDQFSVERPDGSNFTLKIRSTKLEDSAMYFCGDGGESLNTEAFFGQGTRLTVV.

This chain links TRBV24-1 with TRBJ2-1; no clear D gene. Germline assignment: CDR1 KGHDR and CDR2 SFDVKD. The CDR3 loop spans 14 amino acids. The germline V and J ends were trimmed by 1 base and 12 bases, with 15 bases remaining between them. The CDR3 reads CATSDLVVEKGQFF. CDR3 sequence (DNA): TGTGCCACCAGTGATTTAGTAGTCGAGAAGGGGCAGTTCTTC.

V usage is TRBV30 and J usage is TRBJ1-6; D possibly corresponds to TRBD1 (5 bases). V was pared by 0 bases and J by 5 bases, with 5 bases between. CDR1 GTSNPN and CDR2 SVGIG come from the germline V gene (reference sequence). The CDR3 runs 13 residues. The CDR3 nucleotides read TGTGCCTGGAGTGTAGGGGATAATTCACCCCTCCACTTT. Protein sequence: CAWSVGDNSPLHF.

Worth noting for this clone: The sample holds other DNA sequences that translate to the same CDR3. The V and J genes are TRBV25-1 and TRBJ1-4, with TRBD1 as a possible D gene (5 bases). Germline lookup yields CDR1 MGHDK and CDR2 SYGVNS. CDR3 length: 14 residues. The ends were cut back, 1 base at V and 8 bases at J, with 11 bases in the middle. CDR3 region: CASSESGSGEKLFF. The DNA for the CDR3 is TGTGCCAGCAGTGAATCAGGGTCGGGAGAAAAACTGTTTTTT. The whole variable domain, filled in from reference TRBV25-1 and TRBJ1-4, reads EADIYQTPRYLVIGTGKKITLECSQTMGHDKMYWYQQDPGMELHLIHYSYGVNSTEKGDLSSESTVSRIRTEHFPLTLESARPSHTSQYLCASSESGSGEKLFFGSGTQLSVL.

The rearrangement uses TRBV5-1 and TRBJ2-3, with D possibly TRBD2 on 6 matching bases. V was cut by 4 bases and J by 0 bases, with 12 bases left in between. This CDR3 contains 15 residues. Looked up from germline, CDR1 is SGHRS and CDR2 is YFSETQ. In nucleotides, the CDR3 is TGCGCCAGCAGCAGGAGGGCAGGGAGCACAGATACGCAGTATTTT. Its translation is CASSRRAGSTDTQYF.